Below, 21 T cell receptor beta chains from the same sample are listed, as sequenced in a study of cytomegalovirus exposure and HLA in healthy donors. The data were produced by immunoSEQ multiplex PCR, yet TCRdb's version contains in-frame clones alone and is incomplete. The sample holds about 98,000 clones, 87% seen once. The source material was PBMCs. The origin of the receptors is a man between 18 and 35 years old in good health and CMV-seropositive.

The chain uses TRBV5-4 and TRBJ2-3, with D possibly being TRBD2 (6 bases). V lost 4 bases and J 0 bases, leaving 9 bases between the germline ends. Germline assignment: CDR1 SGHNT and CDR2 YYREEE (reference sequence). The length of the CDR3 is 14 residues. In nucleotides, the CDR3 is TGTGCCAGCAGCCCGGGGGATAGCACAGATACGCAGTATTTT. Translation gives CASSPGDSTDTQYF.

The chain carries TRBV10-3 and TRBJ2-1, with 7 bases aligning to TRBD2. Trimming removed 4 bases from V and 6 bases from J; junction bases left unmatched: 6. CDR1 and CDR2 from the germline V gene are ENHRY and SYGVKD. The CDR3 extends over 14 amino acids. CDR3 amino acids: CAISGLASTNEQFF. The CDR3 DNA follows: TGTGCCATCAGTGGACTAGCTTCAACCAATGAGCAGTTCTTC.

V and J are TRBV6-5 and TRBJ1-2, with D possibly being TRBD1 (6 bases). Germline V lookup: CDR1 MNHEY, CDR2 SVGAGI. The CDR3 length is 14 residues. V was clipped by 2 bases and J by 2 bases, with 9 bases between them. In DNA form, the CDR3 reads TGTGCCAGCAGTTACCCTGGACAGAACTATGGCTACACCTTC. Protein product: CASSYPGQNYGYTF.

The V gene is TRBV6-1, the J gene TRBJ2-5; D perhaps matches TRBD2 (6 bases). V gave up 1 base and J gave up 2 bases, with 11 bases separating them. The germline V gene has CDR1 MNHNS and CDR2 SASEGT. The CDR3 is 15 residues long. This CDR3 is CASSEVRGKQETQYF. For the CDR3, the DNA is TGTGCCAGCAGTGAAGTACGGGGGAAGCAAGAGACCCAGTACTTC.

This clone was observed a handful of times. J is TRBJ2-1 and V is TRBV29-1, with 12 bases aligning to TRBD2. Germline CDR1 reads SQVTM; CDR2 reads ANQGSEA. The CDR3 extends over 17 amino acids. The junction had 12 bases not matched to a gene; V was cut back by 5 bases and J by 4 bases. CDR3: CSVSNVTSGGLYNEQFF. The DNA of the CDR3 is TGCAGCGTTTCCAACGTTACTAGCGGGGGGTTATACAATGAGCAGTTCTTC.

The chain is built from TRBV6-5 and TRBJ2-7, with 9 bases aligning to TRBD1. The CDR3 is 15 amino acids. Germline CDR1 and CDR2: MNHEY and SVGAGI. V lost 4 bases and J lost 3; bases outside the gene matches: 7. The CDR3 nucleotides are TGTGCCAGCAGTTCGCCGGGACAGGGCATCTACGAGCAGTACTTC. The encoded protein is CASSSPGQGIYEQYF.

The chain carries TRBV19 and TRBJ2-3, with TRBD2 as a possible D gene (5 bases). The CDR3 has 19 amino acids. V lost 2 bases and J lost 2, with 23 bases in between. Germline CDR1 and CDR2: LNHDA and SQIVND (reference sequence). The CDR3 DNA is TGTGCCAGTAGTATAACTAGTTCTCCCCGTACTATTCCCACAGATACGCAGTATTTT. This encodes CASSITSSPRTIPTDTQYF.

CDR3 bases: TGCGCCAGCAGTGGAGGGTTGCAAGAGACCCAGTACTTC. Translated, it gives CASSGGLQETQYF. This rearrangement joins TRBV10-1 to TRBJ2-5; a weak D match, TRBD2 (5 bases). Trimming took 4 bases from V and 2 from J, leaving 8 bases between them. Germline loops: CDR1 WNHNN, CDR2 SYGVQD (reference sequence). This CDR3 spans 13 amino acids.

The CDR3 bases are TGTGCCAGCAGTTTATCCCGGGGACAGGCGGGTGGCTACACCTTC. Translation: CASSLSRGQAGGYTF. The genes are TRBV27 and TRBJ1-2, with 8 bases fitting TRBD1. Trimming cost V 0 bases and J 7 bases; bases outside gene matches: 7. The CDR3 has 15 residues. Germline V gene lookup returns CDR1 MNHEY and CDR2 SMNVEV (reference sequence).

The chain couples TRBV6-4 to TRBJ1-1, with D hard to call. The length of the CDR3 is 13 residues. The germline CDR1 and CDR2 sequences are MRHNA and SNTAGT. V lost 6 bases, J lost 0 bases, and 8 bases lay in between. CDR3 loop: CASSEELNTEAFF. As DNA, the CDR3 is TGTGCCAGCAGCGAGGAGCTGAACACTGAAGCTTTCTTT.

This clone was counted many times. The V call is TRBV23-1, the J call TRBJ2-7; 10 bases align to TRBD1. TRBV23-1 is recorded as an ORF, its role being uncertain. V dropped 3 bases and J dropped 2; count of bases not matched to a gene: 4. The CDR3 is made up of 15 amino acids. The DNA for the CDR3 is TGCGCCAGCAGTCAGCGGACAGGGGGAACCTACGAGCAGTACTTC. Its protein product is CASSQRTGGTYEQYF.

The chain uses TRBV28 and TRBJ2-3; D possibly corresponds to TRBD1 (6 bases). The V end was cut by 3 bases, the J end by 4 bases, with 8 bases between. Germline-derived CDR1 and CDR2 are MDHEN and SYDVKM. This CDR3 has 13 amino acids. The CDR3 nucleotides read TGTGCCAGCAGTTTTCAGGGGTCAGATACGCAGTATTTT. Protein product: CASSFQGSDTQYF.

The J gene is TRBJ1-2, the V gene TRBV9, with D possibly being TRBD1 (6 bases). V gave up 0 bases and J gave up 6 bases, with 18 bases separating them. The CDR3 runs 16 residues. Looked up from germline, CDR1 is SGDLS and CDR2 is YYNGEE. The chain's CDR3 is CASSVGGTTHLDGYTF. CDR3 sequence (DNA): TGTGCCAGCAGCGTAGGGGGGACAACTCACCTAGATGGCTACACCTTC.

The J gene is TRBJ2-7, the V gene TRBV7-2, with D uncertain. This CDR3 is 13 amino acids long. V lost 5 bases and J lost 7, with 15 bases in between. Per the germline V gene, CDR1 is SGHTA and CDR2 is FQGNSA. The CDR3 is CASSRDQASEQYF. In DNA, the CDR3 is TGTGCCAGCAGCCGAGACCAGGCAAGTGAGCAGTACTTC.

The genes are TRBV19 and TRBJ2-1, with 7 bases fitting TRBD1. After removal of 9 bases from V and 5 bases from J, the junction contained 10 bases not matched to a gene. From germline, CDR1 is LNHDA and CDR2 SQIVND (reference sequence). The CDR3 has 14 residues. DNA of the CDR3: TGTGCCAGCCCCGAGGGACAGAGGGACAATGAGCAGTTCTTC. Amino acid sequence: CASPEGQRDNEQFF.

The count of this clone is one. The chain has TRBV5-6 and TRBJ2-3; a possible D gene is TRBD1 (6 bases). Germline V gene sequence: CDR1 SGHDT, CDR2 YYEEEE. The V end was cut by 2 bases, the J end by 3 bases, with 7 bases between. The CDR3 has 13 residues. The CDR3 nucleotides read TGTGCCAGCAGCTTTGACAGGACAGATACGCAGTATTTT. It translates to CASSFDRTDTQYF.

V and J are TRBV4-2 and TRBJ2-3; the D gene is possibly TRBD2 (5 bases). The germline V gene has CDR1 LGHNA and CDR2 YNFKEQ. With 0 bases removed from V and 7 bases from J, the gap between germline ends came to 20 bases. The CDR3 length is 17 residues. CDR3 nucleotides: TGTGCCAGCAGCCAAGATGGAGGAGGCTCCTCCCTGCATACGCAGTATTTT. It is translated as CASSQDGGGSSLHTQYF.

The V gene is TRBV7-6, the J gene TRBJ1-4; D might be TRBD1 (5 bases). The CDR3 extends over 16 amino acids. Per the germline V gene, CDR1 is SGHVS and CDR2 is FNYEAQ. V was shortened by 5 bases and J by 0 bases, with 13 bases between the two germline ends. The CDR3 spells CASSLMGGTTNEKLFF. CDR3 DNA: TGTGCCAGCAGCCTAATGGGGGGTACAACTAATGAAAAACTGTTTTTT.

The genes are TRBV28 and TRBJ2-1, with 12 bases aligning to TRBD1. The length of the CDR3 is 16 residues. V was pared by 5 bases and J by 7 bases, with 9 bases of the junction left unmatched. Germline V gene data show CDR1 as MDHEN and CDR2 as SYDVKM. The CDR3 loop is CASSAAGTGGRNEQFF. The DNA for the CDR3 is TGTGCCAGCAGTGCGGCCGGGACAGGGGGCAGGAATGAGCAGTTCTTC.

This chain links TRBV5-6 with TRBJ2-6; perhaps TRBD2 as D (6 bases). Germline CDR1 reads SGHDT; CDR2 reads YYEEEE. V dropped 2 bases and J dropped 2 bases, with 8 bases sitting between them. This CDR3 spans 15 amino acids. The CDR3 coding sequence is TGTGCCAGCAGCTTTTGGGGGGCTGGGGCCAACGTCCTGACTTTC. Protein: CASSFWGAGANVLTF.

This sequence joins TRBV4-3 and TRBJ2-1; TRBD2 matches 10 bases. Germline CDR1 reads LGHNA; CDR2 reads YSLEER. The CDR3 covers 16 residues. The trim removed 1 base at V and 6 bases at J, leaving 6 bases unmatched. CDR3 region: CASSQVSSGSGNEQFF. CDR3 sequence (DNA): TGCGCCAGCAGCCAAGTATCTAGCGGGAGTGGCAATGAGCAGTTCTTC.